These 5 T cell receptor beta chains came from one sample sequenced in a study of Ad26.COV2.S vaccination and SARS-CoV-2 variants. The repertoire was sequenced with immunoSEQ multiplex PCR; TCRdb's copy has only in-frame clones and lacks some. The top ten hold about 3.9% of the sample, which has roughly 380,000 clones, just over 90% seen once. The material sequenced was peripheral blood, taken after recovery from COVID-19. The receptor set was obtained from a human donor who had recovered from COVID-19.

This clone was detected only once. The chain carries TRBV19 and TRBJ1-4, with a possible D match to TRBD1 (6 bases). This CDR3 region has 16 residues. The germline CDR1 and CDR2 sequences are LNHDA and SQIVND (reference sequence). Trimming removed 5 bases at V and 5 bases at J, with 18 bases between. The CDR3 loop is CASSRGAFFGNEKLFF. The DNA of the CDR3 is TGTGCCAGTAGTCGGGGGGCTTTCTTTGGGAATGAAAAACTGTTTTTT.

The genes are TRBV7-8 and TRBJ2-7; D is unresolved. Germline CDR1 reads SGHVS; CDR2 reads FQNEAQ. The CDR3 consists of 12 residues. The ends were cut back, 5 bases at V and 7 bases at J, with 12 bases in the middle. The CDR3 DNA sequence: TGTGCCAGCAGCGAACCCGTCGGGGAGCAGTACTTC. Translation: CASSEPVGEQYF.

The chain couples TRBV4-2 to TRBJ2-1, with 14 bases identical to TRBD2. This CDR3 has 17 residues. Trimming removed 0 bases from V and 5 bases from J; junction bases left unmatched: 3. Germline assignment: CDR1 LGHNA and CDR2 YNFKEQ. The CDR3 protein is CASSQDRTSGGNNEQFF. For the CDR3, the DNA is TGTGCCAGCAGCCAAGACCGGACTAGCGGGGGGAACAATGAGCAGTTCTTC.

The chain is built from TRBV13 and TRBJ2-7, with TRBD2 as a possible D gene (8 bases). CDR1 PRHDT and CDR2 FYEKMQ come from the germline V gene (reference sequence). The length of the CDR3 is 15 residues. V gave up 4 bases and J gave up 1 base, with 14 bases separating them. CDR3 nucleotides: TGTGCCAGCAGCTCCCGGGAGGGGGCATCCTACGAGCAGTACTTC. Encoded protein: CASSSREGASYEQYF.

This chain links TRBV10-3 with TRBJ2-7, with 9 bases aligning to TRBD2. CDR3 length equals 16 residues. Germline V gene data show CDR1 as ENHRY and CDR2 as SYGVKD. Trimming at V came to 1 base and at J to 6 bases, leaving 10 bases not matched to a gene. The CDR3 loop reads CAISELGLAGGGEQYF. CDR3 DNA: TGTGCCATCAGTGAGTTGGGACTAGCAGGGGGTGGCGAGCAGTACTTC.